Listed below are T cell receptor beta chains from one sample, sequenced in a study of T-cell memory formation after mild COVID-19. From the 5' RACE reads, TCRdb called clonotypes with MiXCR, one entry per CDR3 protein. Here the sample spans fewer than 650,000 distinct CDR3 sequences, about a fifth being singletons. Sequenced: PBMCs or a T cell subset sorted from them (not recorded which). Receptor source: an adult woman who had mild COVID-19 (a few samples of this study predate the infection). Cell type and time point are not known. The CDR3 runs from the conserved cysteine through the conserved F or W. A D gene is named only where the DNA matches it firmly. Clone size is shown for a subset of rows, as once, few, many or a class of expanded clone.

V gene	D gene	J gene	clone size	CDR3 protein	CDR3 DNA
TRBV5-6	-	TRBJ2-7	-	CASSLGSGSEEQYF	TGTGCCAGCAGCTTGGGGTCGGGATCTGAAGAGCAGTACTTC
TRBV6-5	-	TRBJ1-2	few	CASSSRVNYGYTF	TGTGCCAGCAGTTCCAGGGTGAACTATGGCTACACCTTC
TRBV9	-	TRBJ1-1	-	CASSPGDGTEAFF	TGTGCCAGCAGCCCAGGGGACGGCACTGAAGCTTTCTTT
TRBV7-2	-	TRBJ2-5	-	CASSLAASRALETQYF	TGTGCCAGCAGCTTAGCTGCTAGCCGAGCGTTGGAGACCCAGTACTTC
TRBV3-1	-	TRBJ2-5	few	CASSQQAAVAKTQYF	TGTGCCAGCAGCCAACAGGCGGCAGTAGCGAAGACCCAGTACTTC
TRBV11-2	-	TRBJ2-7	many	CASSSDYGGYEQYF	TGTGCCAGCAGCTCGGACTATGGGGGTTACGAGCAGTACTTC
TRBV7-2	TRBD2	TRBJ2-5	few	CASSTSGRGGQETQYF	TGTGCCAGCAGCACTAGCGGGAGGGGGGGTCAAGAGACCCAGTACTTC
TRBV18	TRBD2	TRBJ2-1	few	CASSPRSGGNNEQFF	TGTGCCAGCTCACCCCGAAGCGGGGGGAATAATGAGCAGTTCTTC
TRBV6-1	-	TRBJ1-2	few	CASRTTAGYGYTF	TGTGCCAGCAGGACGACAGCGGGCTATGGCTACACCTTC
TRBV4-3	TRBD2	TRBJ2-5	once	CASSQGDLAGGRGTQYF	TGCGCCAGCAGCCAAGGGGACCTAGCGGGAGGGAGGGGGACCCAGTACTTC
TRBV5-6	-	TRBJ2-5	few	CASGAPGQPQETQYF	TGTGCCAGCGGGGCCCCTGGACAGCCCCAAGAGACCCAGTACTTC
TRBV20-1	TRBD1	TRBJ1-2	few	CSANPVTGGMDYGYTF	TGCAGTGCTAACCCCGTGACAGGGGGGATGGACTATGGCTACACCTTC
TRBV24-1	-	TRBJ2-1	few	CATSEGSGPDYNEQFF	TGTGCCACCAGTGAAGGGAGCGGCCCTGACTACAATGAGCAGTTCTTC
TRBV12-3/TRBV12-4	-	TRBJ2-2	many	CASSLMRNTGELFF	TGTGCCAGCAGTTTAATGCGGAACACCGGGGAGCTGTTTTTT
TRBV10-3	TRBD2	TRBJ2-3	-	CAISPRTSPPRDTQYF	TGTGCCATCAGTCCCCGGACTAGTCCACCCAGAGATACGCAGTATTTT
TRBV9	TRBD1	TRBJ2-1	many	CASSVDGQGRNEQFF	TGTGCCAGCAGCGTAGATGGACAGGGGAGGAATGAGCAGTTCTTC
TRBV6-5	-	TRBJ1-1	-	CASSRNRDLNTEAFF	TGTGCCAGCAGCCGCAACAGGGATTTGAACACTGAAGCTTTCTTT
TRBV5-6	-	TRBJ2-7	-	CASSLSVSSYEQYF	TGTGCCAGCAGCTTGAGTGTCAGCAGCTACGAGCAGTACTTC
TRBV9	TRBD2	TRBJ2-5	-	CASSVSGGPQETQYF	TGTGCCAGCAGCGTTAGCGGGGGACCTCAAGAGACCCAGTACTTC
TRBV12-3/TRBV12-4	-	TRBJ2-1	many	CASSFLGYNEQFF	TGTGCCAGCAGTTTTTTAGGCTACAATGAGCAGTTCTTC
TRBV20-1	-	TRBJ2-6	few	CSASPEVRLSGANVLTF	TGCAGTGCTAGTCCCGAGGTCCGTCTCTCTGGGGCCAACGTCCTGACTTTC
TRBV5-6	-	TRBJ1-1	few	CASSSLGGHMNTEAFF	TGTGCCAGCAGCTCGCTGGGAGGACACATGAACACTGAAGCTTTCTTT
TRBV7-2	-	TRBJ2-5	few	CASSPGLAAAWETQYF	TGTGCCAGCAGCCCAGGATTAGCGGCGGCGTGGGAGACCCAGTACTTC
TRBV3-1	TRBD2	TRBJ2-1	-	CASSQETSGAGEQFF	TGTGCCAGCAGCCAAGAAACTAGCGGGGCTGGTGAGCAGTTCTTC
TRBV29-1	TRBD1	TRBJ1-1	-	CSVETGARTEAFF	TGCAGCGTTGAGACAGGGGCTCGGACTGAAGCTTTCTTT
TRBV29-1	TRBD1	TRBJ2-1	-	CSVPGQDSNEQFF	TGCAGCGTACCGGGACAGGACAGCAATGAGCAGTTCTTC
TRBV3-1	TRBD2	TRBJ2-7	few	CASSHLGLAKSYEQYF	TGTGCCAGCAGCCACCTGGGACTAGCGAAAAGCTACGAGCAGTACTTC
TRBV7-9	TRBD1	TRBJ2-2	few	CASSTRQGVDTGELFF	TGTGCCAGCAGCACGCGACAGGGGGTCGACACCGGGGAGCTGTTTTTT
TRBV11-2	-	TRBJ2-1	-	CASTPGYSLNEQFF	TGTGCCAGCACCCCGGGCTACTCACTTAATGAGCAGTTCTTC
TRBV7-2	-	TRBJ1-6	-	CASSLAGGIDSPLHF	TGTGCCAGCAGCTTAGCGGGGGGTATCGATTCACCCCTCCACTTT
TRBV25-1	TRBD1	TRBJ2-5	-	CASSVTGGSRETQYF	TGTGCCAGCAGTGTGACAGGGGGCTCGCGGGAGACCCAGTACTTC
TRBV6-5	TRBD1	TRBJ1-4	few	CASRRTGNNEKLFF	TGTGCCAGCAGAAGGACAGGCAATAATGAAAAACTGTTTTTT
TRBV7-9	TRBD1	TRBJ2-2	-	CASSHGTGPTGELFF	TGTGCCAGCAGCCACGGGACAGGGCCCACCGGGGAGCTGTTTTTT
TRBV24-1	TRBD1	TRBJ2-3	-	CATSDTPGTGDTDTQYF	TGTGCCACCAGTGACACCCCCGGGACAGGGGACACAGATACGCAGTATTTT